This T cell receptor (beta chain) was sequenced for a study of shared clonotypes between healthy human individuals. Study summary: A donor's plate count was three for CD4 naive and three for CD4 memory; CD8 naive had two and CD8 memory one.

The repertoire was sequenced with immunoSEQ multiplex PCR; TCRdb's copy has only in-frame clones and lacks some. In the table there are over a million clones, around 98% of which are singletons. The V end lost 10 bases, the J end lost 0 bases, and 15 bases lay between the germline ends. This CDR3 has 14 amino acids. Germline assignment: CDR1 MNHEY and CDR2 SMNVEV (reference sequence). The clonotype comes from a young man in good health. The sample was naive CD4+ T cells sorted from blood. Stated subset: CD45RA+ positively selected. V is TRBV27 and J is TRBJ1-2; D gene uncertain. The CDR3 spells CATSYSISNYGYTF. The CDR3 DNA reads as TGTGCCACCTCTTACAGCATTTCTAACTATGGCTACACCTTC.